One T cell receptor (beta chain) is described in this entry. This specimen comes from a study of blood T cell repertoires in COVID-19. Study-level information: Acute-phase and convalescent COVID-19 samples originated in the United States, Italy and Spain. The cDNA or gDNA used as material had been derived from T cells, B-cell-depleted T cells, or PBMCs.

Original methodology: The authors estimated nucleated cell counts from reference gene primer amplification. TCRdb's table, derived via immunoSEQ multiplex PCR, lists solely in-frame clones and lacks some. V and J calls and clone size are given by that table; D and trimming were obtained from the DNA. The data hold about 87,000 clones, with more than 75% observed a single time. V lost 3 bases and J 8 bases, leaving 7 bases between the germline ends. The CDR3 extends over 11 amino acids. This chain links TRBV12-3 or TRBV12-4 with TRBJ1-2; no clear D gene. Sequencing was performed on peripheral blood. The sequence was obtained from a man in his forties with acute or convalescent COVID-19. CDR3 residues: CASSLGSGYTF. The CDR3 bases are TGTGCCAGCAGTTTGGGCAGCGGCTACACCTTC.